A single sample gave rise to the 7 T cell receptor beta chains below, sequenced in a study of control samples from healthy donors and cancer patients (dated by TCRdb to 2018 to 2021). Libraries were made using the immunoSEQ multiplex PCR assay. This immuneACCESS table, as held by TCRdb, lists in-frame sequences with V and J called but not all clones. Of the missing ones, under half trace to an unresolved V gene in checked studies; the others have no known cause. Counted in this sample were 90,000 to 100,000 clones; 79% of them appeared once. The top ten hold over 9.5% of the sample. Sequenced material: blood. The receptors were gathered from a woman aged 25 to 39 in good health.

This chain connects TRBV30 to TRBJ1-6, with D perhaps TRBD1 (6 bases). Germline assignment: CDR1 GTSNPN and CDR2 SVGIG (reference sequence). The CDR3 loop spans 13 amino acids. V was shortened by 3 bases and J by 8 bases, with 11 bases between the two germline ends. This CDR3 is CAWRQGLDSPLHF. In DNA form, the CDR3 reads TGTGCCTGGAGGCAGGGGCTGGATTCACCCCTCCACTTT. Full variable domain (remainder filled in from reference TRBV30 and TRBJ1-6): SQTIHQWPATLVQPVGSPLSLECTVEGTSNPNLYWYRQAAGRGLQLLFYSVGIGQISSEVPQNLSASRPQDRQFILSSKKLLLSDSGFYLCAWRQGLDSPLHFGNGTRLTVT.

The rearrangement joins TRBV6-5 to TRBJ1-6; D call uncertain. Looked up from germline, CDR1 is MNHEY and CDR2 is SVGAGI. The length of the CDR3 is 12 residues. Trimming took off 2 bases at V and 13 bases at J, with 9 bases between the two ends. The CDR3 nucleotides read TGTGCCAGCAGTTACGAACAAGGGCCCCTCCACTTT. This sequence encodes CASSYEQGPLHF.

The V and J genes are TRBV4-3 and TRBJ2-3; 7 bases match TRBD1. CDR3 length equals 16 residues. The V segment lost 0 bases and the J segment 5 bases; nucleotides outside the gene matches: 8. Germline V CDR1 and CDR2: LGHNA, YSLEER. The CDR3 DNA sequence: TGCGCCAGCAGCCAAGATCAGCAGGGGGAAGTAGATACGCAGTATTTT. Its translation is CASSQDQQGEVDTQYF.

The chain links TRBV29-1 to TRBJ2-5; a weak D match, TRBD1 (5 bases). The CDR3 extends over 12 amino acids. The V and J ends lost 3 bases and 4 bases respectively, with 9 bases between them. The V gene's germline CDR1 is SQVTM and CDR2 ANQGSEA. In DNA form, the CDR3 reads TGCAGCGTTGACAGGGTACGAGAGACCCAGTACTTC. Translating it yields CSVDRVRETQYF.

The chain has TRBV24-1 and TRBJ2-3, with D possibly TRBD2 on 5 matching bases. CDR3 length: 15 residues. The ends were cut back, 0 bases at V and 5 bases at J, with 11 bases in the middle. Germline V gene lookup returns CDR1 KGHDR and CDR2 SFDVKD. The CDR3 coding sequence is TGTGCCACCAGTGATTTGCGAGGGCTTAAAGATACGCAGTATTTT. Translated, it gives CATSDLRGLKDTQYF.

V is TRBV3-1 (or the pseudogene TRBV3-2) and J is TRBJ2-3; TRBD2 matches at 8 bases. V dropped 4 bases and J dropped 4; count of bases not matched to a gene: 7. The length of the CDR3 is 15 residues. Germline CDR1 LGHDT, CDR2 YNNKEL (reference sequence). CDR3 nucleotide sequence: TGTGCCAGCAGCCTCAGAAAACTAGCGGCAGATACGCAGTATTTT. It is translated as CASSLRKLAADTQYF.

The table lists this clone with a few counts. The chain employs TRBV24-1 and TRBJ1-5; 10 nucleotides agree with TRBD1. Trimming removed 3 bases from V and 4 bases from J; junction bases left unmatched: 2. This CDR3 has 15 amino acids. CDR1 is KGHDR, CDR2 SFDVKD, per germline. This CDR3 is CATSDPGQGNQPQHF. For the CDR3, the DNA is TGTGCCACCAGTGATCCGGGACAGGGGAATCAGCCCCAGCATTTT.